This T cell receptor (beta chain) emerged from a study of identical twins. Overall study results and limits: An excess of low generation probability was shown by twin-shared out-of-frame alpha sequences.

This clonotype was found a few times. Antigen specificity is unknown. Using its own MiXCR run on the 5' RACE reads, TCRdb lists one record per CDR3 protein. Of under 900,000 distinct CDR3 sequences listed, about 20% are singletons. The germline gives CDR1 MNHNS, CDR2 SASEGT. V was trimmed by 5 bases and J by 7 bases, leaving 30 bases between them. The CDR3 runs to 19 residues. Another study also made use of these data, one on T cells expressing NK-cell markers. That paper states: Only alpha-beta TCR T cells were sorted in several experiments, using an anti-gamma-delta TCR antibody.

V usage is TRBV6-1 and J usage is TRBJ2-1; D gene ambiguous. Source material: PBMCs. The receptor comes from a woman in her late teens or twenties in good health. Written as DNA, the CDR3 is TGTGCCAGCAGTCGTATCTTGAGTAGGCCGAACCCAAGAAAAAATGAGCAGTTCTTC. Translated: CASSRILSRPNPRKNEQFF.